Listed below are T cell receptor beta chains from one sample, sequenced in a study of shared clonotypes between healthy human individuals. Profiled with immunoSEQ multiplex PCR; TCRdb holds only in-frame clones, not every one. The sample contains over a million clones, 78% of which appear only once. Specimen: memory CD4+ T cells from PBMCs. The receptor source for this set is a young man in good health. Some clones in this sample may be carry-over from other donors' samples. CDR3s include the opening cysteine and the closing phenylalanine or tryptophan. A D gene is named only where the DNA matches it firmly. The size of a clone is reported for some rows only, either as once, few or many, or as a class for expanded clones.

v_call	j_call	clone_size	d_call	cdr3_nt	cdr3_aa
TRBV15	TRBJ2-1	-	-	TGTGCCACCAGCAGCTCCCTCCCTCCACAGGGACGGGGACACAATGAGCAGTTCTTC	CATSSSLPPQGRGHNEQFF
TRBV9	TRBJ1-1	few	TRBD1	TGTGCCAGCAGCGCAGCCGGGACAGGGGGCGAGGGGGCTTTCTTT	CASSAAGTGGEGAFF
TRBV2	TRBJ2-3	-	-	TGTGCCAGCAGTCCAGGTTCTAGCACAGATACGCAGTATTTT	CASSPGSSTDTQYF
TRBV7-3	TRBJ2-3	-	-	TGTGCCAGCAGCTTAGTACTAGGAATCACAGATACGCAGTATTTT	CASSLVLGITDTQYF
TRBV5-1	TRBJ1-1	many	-	TGCGCCAGCACCCCCGGAGGGCCTCACACTGAAGCTTTCTTT	CASTPGGPHTEAFF
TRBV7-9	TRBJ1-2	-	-	TGTGCCAGCAGCTTAGCGTCCTGGTACTATGGCTACACCTTC	CASSLASWYYGYTF
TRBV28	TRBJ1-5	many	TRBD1	TGTGCCAGCAGGCAAGTGCCCTCCGGGACAGGGCGTAATCAGCCCCAGCATTTT	CASRQVPSGTGRNQPQHF
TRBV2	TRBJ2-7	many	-	TGTGCCAGCAGAACGGGGTGGGGGCAGGGTATGATCTACGAGCAGTACTTC	CASRTGWGQGMIYEQYF
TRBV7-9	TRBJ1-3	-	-	TGTGCCAGCAGCTTAGAAGGGGCCCGCTCTGGAAACACCATATATTTT	CASSLEGARSGNTIYF
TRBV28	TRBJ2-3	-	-	TGTGCCAGCAGCCGTTGGGGGTCGAGGGGTTATACGCAGTATTTT	CASSRWGSRGYTQYF
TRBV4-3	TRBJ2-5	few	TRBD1	TGCGCCAGCAGCCAAGATACAACAGGGGGAGAGACCCAGTACTTC	CASSQDTTGGETQYF
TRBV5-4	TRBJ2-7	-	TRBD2	TGTGCCAGCAGCGAAAGCGGGAGGGCCAGTTTGGGGGAGCAGTACTTC	CASSESGRASLGEQYF
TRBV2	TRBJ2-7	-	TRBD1	TGTGCCAGCAGTGTGGGACAGGGGTGGTCCTACGAGCAGTACTTC	CASSVGQGWSYEQYF
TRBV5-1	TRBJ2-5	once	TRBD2	TGCGCCAGCAGCTTGTCCCCCCTAGTAGCGGGAGGGCCAGGAGAGACCCAGTACTTC	CASSLSPLVAGGPGETQYF
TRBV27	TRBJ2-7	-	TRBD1	TGTGCCAGCAGTCTTGTCCCCCGACAGGGGGCCTACGAGCAGTACTTC	CASSLVPRQGAYEQYF
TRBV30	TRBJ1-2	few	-	TGTGCCTGGAGTGGATCGCTGGGGGGCTACACCTTC	CAWSGSLGGYTF
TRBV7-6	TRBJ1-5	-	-	TGTGCCAGCAGCTTAGCTAGGGGCAATCAGCCCCAGCATTTT	CASSLARGNQPQHF
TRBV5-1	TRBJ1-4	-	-	TGCGCCAGCAGCCCCTCATCGGGGGGAGAGGAAAAACTGTTTTTT	CASSPSSGGEEKLFF
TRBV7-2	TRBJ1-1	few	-	TGTGCCAGCAGCGACGGGACCGTGAACACTGAAGCTTTCTTT	CASSDGTVNTEAFF
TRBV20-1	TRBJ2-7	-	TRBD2	TGCAGTGCTAGAGCGGGAGGCGAGCAGTACTTC	CSARAGGEQYF
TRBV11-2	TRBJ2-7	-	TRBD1	TGTGCCAGCAGCGCCCGGGACAGGGCCTCCTACGAGCAGTACTTC	CASSARDRASYEQYF
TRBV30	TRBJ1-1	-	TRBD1	TGTGCCTGGAGGGGGGGACAGGCATCTTCTGAAGCTTTCTTT	CAWRGGQASSEAFF
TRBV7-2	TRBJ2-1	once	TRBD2	TGTGCCAGCAGCCCCCGACTAGCGGAGTACAATGAGCAGTTCTTC	CASSPRLAEYNEQFF
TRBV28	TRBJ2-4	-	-	TGTGCCAGCAGGATTGGTGGGTTGGACATTCAGTACTTC	CASRIGGLDIQYF
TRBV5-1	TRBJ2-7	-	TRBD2	TGCGCCAGCAGCGATAGCGGGAGTTTCTCCGTCGAGCAGTACTTC	CASSDSGSFSVEQYF
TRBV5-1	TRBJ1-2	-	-	TGCGCCAGCAGCTTGGACAGGGAGAACGGCTACACCTTC	CASSLDRENGYTF
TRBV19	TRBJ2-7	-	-	TGTGCCAGTAGTATAGTCATGGGCAGCACTTACGAGCAGTACTTC	CASSIVMGSTYEQYF
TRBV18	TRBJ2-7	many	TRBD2	TGTGCCAGCTCACGAGGACTAGCGGGAGAGGTTGGGCAGTACTTC	CASSRGLAGEVGQYF
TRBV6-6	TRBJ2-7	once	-	TGTGCCAGCAGTTCTCTCTACGAGCAGTACTTC	CASSSLYEQYF
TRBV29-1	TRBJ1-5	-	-	TGCAGCGTTCAGGAATATAGCAATCAGCCCCAGCATTTT	CSVQEYSNQPQHF
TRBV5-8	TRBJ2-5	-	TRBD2	TGTGCCAGCAACCCGGGACTAGCGGGCCGAGAGACCCAGTACTTC	CASNPGLAGRETQYF
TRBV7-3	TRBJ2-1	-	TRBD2	TGTGCCAGCAGCTACGGGTTAGCGGGAGGTAATGAGCAGTTCTTC	CASSYGLAGGNEQFF
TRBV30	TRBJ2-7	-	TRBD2	TGTGCCTGGAGCCCCGGACTAGCGGGCCGCTACGAGCAGTACTTC	CAWSPGLAGRYEQYF
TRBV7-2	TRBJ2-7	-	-	TGTGCCAGCAGCTTTGTTAGAGGCTACGAGCAGTACTTC	CASSFVRGYEQYF
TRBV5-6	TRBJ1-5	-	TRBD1	TGTGCCAGCAGCTTGGACAGGGGTAATCAGCCCCAGCATTTT	CASSLDRGNQPQHF